The sequence of this TCR beta chain was determined in a study of beta chain features in type 1 diabetes. Overall study: Age, gender and cell yields were alike across patients and healthy donors. Analysis included about 100 million sorted cells drawn from all samples.

This clone was counted a few times. TCRB transcripts that were expressed got sequenced, as all of the isolated RNA had been reverse transcribed. Clones were read by immunoSEQ multiplex PCR, and TCRdb kept only the in-frame ones, dropping some. In the table there are around 500,000 clones, around 10% of which are singletons. Trimming took off 6 bases at V and 0 bases at J, with 15 bases between the two ends. The CDR3 covers 15 residues. Per the germline V gene, CDR1 is KGHSH and CDR2 is LQKENI. The sequencing sample was made of naive CD4+ T cells from blood. The sequence derives from a woman younger than 30 in good health. The chain links TRBV18 to TRBJ2-7; no definite D call. CDR3 sequence (DNA): TGTGCCAGCTCGCCCCGGACGGCAAGCTCCTACGAGCAGTACTTC. Protein: CASSPRTASSYEQYF.